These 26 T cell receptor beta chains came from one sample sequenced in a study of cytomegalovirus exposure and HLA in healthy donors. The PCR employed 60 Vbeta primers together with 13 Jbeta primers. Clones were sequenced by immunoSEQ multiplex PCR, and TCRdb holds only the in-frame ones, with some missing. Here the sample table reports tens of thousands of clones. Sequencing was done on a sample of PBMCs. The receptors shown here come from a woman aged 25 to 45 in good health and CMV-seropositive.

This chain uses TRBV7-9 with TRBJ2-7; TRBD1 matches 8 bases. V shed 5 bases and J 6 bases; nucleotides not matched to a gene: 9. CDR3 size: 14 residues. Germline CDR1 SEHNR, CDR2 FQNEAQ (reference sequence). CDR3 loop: CASSRTGGGLEQYF. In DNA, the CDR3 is TGTGCCAGCAGCCGTACAGGGGGTGGCCTCGAGCAGTACTTC. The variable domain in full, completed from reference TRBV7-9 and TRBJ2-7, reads DTGVSQNPRHKITKRGQNVTFRCDPISEHNRLYWYRQTLGQGPEFLTYFQNEAQLEKSRLLSDRFSAERPKGSFSTLEIQRTEQGDSAMYLCASSRTGGGLEQYFGPGTRLTVT.

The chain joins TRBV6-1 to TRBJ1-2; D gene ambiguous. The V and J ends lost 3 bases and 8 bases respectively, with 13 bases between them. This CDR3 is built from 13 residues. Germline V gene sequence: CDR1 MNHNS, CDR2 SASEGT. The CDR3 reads CASSEVRREGYTF. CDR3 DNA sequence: TGTGCCAGCAGTGAGGTACGTCGAGAAGGCTACACCTTC.

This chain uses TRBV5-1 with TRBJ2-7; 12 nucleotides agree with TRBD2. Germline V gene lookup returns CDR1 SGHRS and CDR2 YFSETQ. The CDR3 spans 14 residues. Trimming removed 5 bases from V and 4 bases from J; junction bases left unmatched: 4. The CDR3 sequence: CASRLTSGSYEQYF. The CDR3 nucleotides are TGCGCCAGCAGATTGACTAGCGGGAGTTACGAGCAGTACTTC.

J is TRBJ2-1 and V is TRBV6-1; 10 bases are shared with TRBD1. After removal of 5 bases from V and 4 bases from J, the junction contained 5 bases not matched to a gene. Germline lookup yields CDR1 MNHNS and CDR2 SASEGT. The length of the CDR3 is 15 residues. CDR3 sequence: CASSFRQGAYNEQFF. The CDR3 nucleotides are TGTGCCAGCAGTTTTAGACAGGGGGCGTACAATGAGCAGTTCTTC.

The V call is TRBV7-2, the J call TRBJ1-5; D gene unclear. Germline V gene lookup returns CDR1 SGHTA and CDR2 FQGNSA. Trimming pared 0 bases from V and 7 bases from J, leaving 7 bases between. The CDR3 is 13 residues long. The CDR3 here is CASSLAGEQPQHF. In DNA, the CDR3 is TGTGCCAGCAGCTTAGCGGGAGAGCAGCCCCAGCATTTT.

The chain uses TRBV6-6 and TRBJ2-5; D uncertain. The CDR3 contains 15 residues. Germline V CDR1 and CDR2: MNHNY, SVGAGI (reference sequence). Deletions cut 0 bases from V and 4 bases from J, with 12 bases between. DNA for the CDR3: TGTGCCAGCAGTTACTCAACACTACCCGGAGAGACCCAGTACTTC. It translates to CASSYSTLPGETQYF.

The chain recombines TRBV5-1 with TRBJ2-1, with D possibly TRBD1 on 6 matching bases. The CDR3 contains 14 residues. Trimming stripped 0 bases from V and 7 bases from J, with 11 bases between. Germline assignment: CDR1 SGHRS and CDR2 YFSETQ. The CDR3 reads CASSLVVGGNEQFF. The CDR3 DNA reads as TGCGCCAGCAGCTTGGTGGTAGGGGGAAATGAGCAGTTCTTC.

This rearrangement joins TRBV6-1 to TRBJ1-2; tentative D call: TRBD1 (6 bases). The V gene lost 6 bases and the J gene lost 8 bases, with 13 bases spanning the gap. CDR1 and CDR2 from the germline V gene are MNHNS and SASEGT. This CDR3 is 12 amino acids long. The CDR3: CASSRDNRGYTF. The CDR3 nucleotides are TGTGCCAGCAGCCGGGACAACCGCGGCTACACCTTC.

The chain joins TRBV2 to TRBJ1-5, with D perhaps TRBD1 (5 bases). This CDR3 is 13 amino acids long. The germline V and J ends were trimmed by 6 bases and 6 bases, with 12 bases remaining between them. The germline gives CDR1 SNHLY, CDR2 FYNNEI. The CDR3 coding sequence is TGTGCCAGCAGATCCCGTCAGGGTCAGCCCCAGCATTTT. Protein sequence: CASRSRQGQPQHF.

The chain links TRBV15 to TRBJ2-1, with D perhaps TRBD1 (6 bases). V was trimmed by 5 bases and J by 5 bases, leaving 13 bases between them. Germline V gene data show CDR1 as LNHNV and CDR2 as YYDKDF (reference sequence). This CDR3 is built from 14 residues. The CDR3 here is CATSALRDNNEQFF. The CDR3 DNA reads TGTGCCACCAGCGCACTCCGGGACAACAATGAGCAGTTCTTC. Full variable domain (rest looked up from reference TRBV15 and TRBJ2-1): DAMVIQNPRYQVTQFGKPVTLSCSQTLNHNVMYWYQQKSSQAPKLLFHYYDKDFNNEADTPDNFQSRRPNTSFCFLDIRSPGLGDTAMYLCATSALRDNNEQFFGPGTRLTVL.

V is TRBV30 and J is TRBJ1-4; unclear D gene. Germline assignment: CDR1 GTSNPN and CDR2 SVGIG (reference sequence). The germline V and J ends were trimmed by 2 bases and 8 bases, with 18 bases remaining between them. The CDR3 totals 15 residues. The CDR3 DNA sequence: TGTGCCTGGAGTACCCCGACGGTCAGAGGGGAAAAACTGTTTTTT. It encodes CAWSTPTVRGEKLFF.

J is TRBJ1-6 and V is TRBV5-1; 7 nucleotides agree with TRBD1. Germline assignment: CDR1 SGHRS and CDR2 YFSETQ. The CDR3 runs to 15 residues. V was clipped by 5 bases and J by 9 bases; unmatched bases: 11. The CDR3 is CASRIDREQVSPLHF. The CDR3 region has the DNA TGCGCCAGCAGAATCGACAGGGAGCAAGTTTCACCCCTCCACTTT.

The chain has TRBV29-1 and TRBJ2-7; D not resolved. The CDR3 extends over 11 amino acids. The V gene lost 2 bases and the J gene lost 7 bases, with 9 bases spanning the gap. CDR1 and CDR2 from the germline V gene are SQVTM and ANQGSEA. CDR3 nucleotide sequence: TGCAGCGTTGAATCCCGAGGAGAGCAGTACTTC. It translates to CSVESRGEQYF.

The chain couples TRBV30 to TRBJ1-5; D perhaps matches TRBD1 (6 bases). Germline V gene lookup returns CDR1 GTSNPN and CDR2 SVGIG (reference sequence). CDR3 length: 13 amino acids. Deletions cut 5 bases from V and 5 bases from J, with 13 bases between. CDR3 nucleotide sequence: TGTGCCTGGGGGCTCAGGGGTGATCAGCCCCAGCATTTT. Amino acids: CAWGLRGDQPQHF.

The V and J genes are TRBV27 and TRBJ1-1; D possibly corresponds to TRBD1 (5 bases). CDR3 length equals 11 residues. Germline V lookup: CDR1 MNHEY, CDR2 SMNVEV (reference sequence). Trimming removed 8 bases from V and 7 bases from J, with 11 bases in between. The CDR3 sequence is CASFWGGEAFF. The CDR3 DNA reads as TGTGCCAGCTTTTGGGGCGGTGAAGCTTTCTTT.

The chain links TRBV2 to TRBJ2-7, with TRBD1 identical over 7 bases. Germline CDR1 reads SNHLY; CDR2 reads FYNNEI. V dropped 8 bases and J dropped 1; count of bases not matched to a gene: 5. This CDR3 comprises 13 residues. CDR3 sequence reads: CASSGDSSYEQYF. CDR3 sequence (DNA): TGTGCCAGCTCTGGGGACAGTTCCTACGAGCAGTACTTC.

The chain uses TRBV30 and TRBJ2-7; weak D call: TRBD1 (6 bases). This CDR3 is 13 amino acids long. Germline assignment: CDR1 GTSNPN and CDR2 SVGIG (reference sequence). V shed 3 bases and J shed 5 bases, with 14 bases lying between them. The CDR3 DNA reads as TGTGCCTGGAGCACAGGGTCAGTCCACGAGCAGTACTTC. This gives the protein CAWSTGSVHEQYF.

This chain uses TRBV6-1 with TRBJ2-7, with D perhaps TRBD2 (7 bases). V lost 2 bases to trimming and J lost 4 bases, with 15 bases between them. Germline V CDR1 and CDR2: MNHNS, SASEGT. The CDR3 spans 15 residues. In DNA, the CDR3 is TGTGCCAGCAGTGAATGGGGGGGGCCAGAGTACGAGCAGTACTTC. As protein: CASSEWGGPEYEQYF.

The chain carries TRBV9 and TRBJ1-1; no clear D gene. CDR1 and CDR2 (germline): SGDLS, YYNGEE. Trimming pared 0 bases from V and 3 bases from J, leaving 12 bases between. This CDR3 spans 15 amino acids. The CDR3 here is CASSVGGQTDTEAFF. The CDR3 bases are TGTGCCAGCAGCGTAGGCGGGCAGACTGACACTGAAGCTTTCTTT.

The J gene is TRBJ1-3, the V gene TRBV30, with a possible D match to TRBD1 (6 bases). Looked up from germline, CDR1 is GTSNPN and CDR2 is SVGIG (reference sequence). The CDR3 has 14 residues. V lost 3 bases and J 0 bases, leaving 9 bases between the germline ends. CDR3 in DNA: TGTGCCTGGAGCACAGGGACCTCTGGAAACACCATATATTTT. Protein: CAWSTGTSGNTIYF.

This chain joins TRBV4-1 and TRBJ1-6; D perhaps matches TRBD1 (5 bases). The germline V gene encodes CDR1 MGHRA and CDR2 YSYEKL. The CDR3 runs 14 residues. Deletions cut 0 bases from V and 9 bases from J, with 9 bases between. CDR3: CASSQDQGGSPLHF. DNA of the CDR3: TGCGCCAGCAGCCAAGATCAGGGTGGTTCACCCCTCCACTTT.

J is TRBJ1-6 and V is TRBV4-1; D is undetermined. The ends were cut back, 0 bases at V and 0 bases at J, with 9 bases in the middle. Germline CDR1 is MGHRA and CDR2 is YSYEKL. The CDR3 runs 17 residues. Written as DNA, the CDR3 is TGCGCCAGCAGCCAAGAGAGGGTGAGCTCCTATAATTCACCCCTCCACTTT. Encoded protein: CASSQERVSSYNSPLHF.

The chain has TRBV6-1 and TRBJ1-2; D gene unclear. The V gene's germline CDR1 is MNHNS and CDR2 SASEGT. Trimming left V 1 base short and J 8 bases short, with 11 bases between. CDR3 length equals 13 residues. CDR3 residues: CASSEVGPVGYTF. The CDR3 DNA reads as TGTGCCAGCAGTGAAGTGGGCCCCGTAGGCTACACCTTC.

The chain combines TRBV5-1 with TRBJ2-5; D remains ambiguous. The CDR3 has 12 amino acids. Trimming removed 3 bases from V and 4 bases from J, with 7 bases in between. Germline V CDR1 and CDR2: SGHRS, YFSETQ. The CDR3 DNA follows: TGCGCCAGCAGCTCGACTGGAGAGACCCAGTACTTC. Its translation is CASSSTGETQYF.

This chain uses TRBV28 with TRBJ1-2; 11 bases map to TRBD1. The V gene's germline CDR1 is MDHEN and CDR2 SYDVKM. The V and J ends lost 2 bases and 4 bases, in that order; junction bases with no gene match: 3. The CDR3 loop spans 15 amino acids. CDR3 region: CASSLGTGGGYGYTF. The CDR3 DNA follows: TGTGCCAGCAGTTTAGGGACAGGGGGTGGCTATGGCTACACCTTC.

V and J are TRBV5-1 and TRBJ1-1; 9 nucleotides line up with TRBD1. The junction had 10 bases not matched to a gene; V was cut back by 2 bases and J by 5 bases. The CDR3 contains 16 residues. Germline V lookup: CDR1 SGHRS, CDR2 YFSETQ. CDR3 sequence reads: CASSFGQGPLGTEAFF. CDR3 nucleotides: TGCGCCAGCAGCTTTGGACAGGGGCCCTTAGGGACTGAAGCTTTCTTT.